These T cell receptor beta chains were read from a single sample in a study of blood T cell repertoires in COVID-19. Generated by immunoSEQ multiplex PCR, the TCRdb table keeps only in-frame clones and is missing some. The table shows about 200,000 clones, with 75% to 85% occurring only once. The sequenced sample consisted of peripheral blood. All receptors come from a human donor in a cohort sampled during active COVID-19. CDR3s include the opening cysteine and the closing phenylalanine or tryptophan. Fields, in order: CDR3 protein, CDR3 DNA, V gene, J gene, D gene, clone size. A D gene is named only where the DNA matches it firmly. Size is omitted from some rows. Given values are once, few, many or a class for expanded clones.

CASSRRQGGTDTQYF,TGTGCCAGCTCACGGAGACAGGGCGGCACAGATACGCAGTATTTT,TRBV18,TRBJ2-3,TRBD1,.
CASSRLGVVGTDTQYF,TGTGCCAGCTCACGCCTCGGGGTAGTCGGCACAGATACGCAGTATTTT,TRBV18,TRBJ2-3,.,.
CASSFERTNEKLFF,TGTGCCAGCAGCTTCGAGAGGACTAATGAAAAACTGTTTTTT,TRBV11-2,TRBJ1-4,.,.
CATSRDRGGGTSPLHF,TGTGCCACCAGCAGAGATCGGGGAGGAGGAACCTCACCCCTCCACTTT,TRBV15,TRBJ1-6,.,.
CASRLQGGGYGYTF,TGTGCCAGCAGGCTACAGGGGGGAGGCTATGGCTACACCTTC,TRBV28,TRBJ1-2,TRBD1,once
CASGRELGSNQPQHF,TGTGCCAGCGGGCGGGAACTTGGTAGCAATCAGCCCCAGCATTTT,TRBV2,TRBJ1-5,.,.
CASSRTSGDYEQYF,TGTGCCAGCTCAAGGACTAGCGGGGACTACGAGCAGTACTTC,TRBV18,TRBJ2-7,TRBD2,.
CASSLAPSGPAEQYF,TGTGCCAGCAGTTTAGCCCCCAGTGGGCCCGCCGAGCAGTACTTC,TRBV28,TRBJ2-7,.,.
CASSYISEAFF,TGTGCCAGCAGCTACATCTCTGAAGCTTTCTTT,TRBV7-9,TRBJ1-1,.,once
CASSLTSGSNEQYF,TGTGCCAGCAGTTTGACTAGCGGGAGTAACGAGCAGTACTTC,TRBV27,TRBJ2-7,TRBD2,once